This T cell receptor (beta chain) came from a study of cytomegalovirus exposure and HLA in healthy donors. The study ran its PCR with 60 Vbeta and 13 Jbeta primers. Here immunoSEQ multiplex PCR was the method, and the copy in TCRdb shows in-frame clones only, minus some. The table shows 110,000 or so clones, with over 65% occurring only once. CDR1 is SEHNR, CDR2 FQNEAQ, per germline (reference sequence). With V trimmed by 7 bases and J by 5 bases, 7 bases remained unmatched. The CDR3 totals 14 residues. This rearrangement joins TRBV7-9 to TRBJ1-1; 10 nucleotides match TRBD1. Sequencing input: PBMCs. This receptor was obtained from a woman aged 30 to 39 in good health and CMV-seropositive. The CDR3 reads CASNTGTGDTEAFF. The CDR3 DNA sequence: TGTGCCAGCAACACCGGGACAGGGGATACTGAAGCTTTCTTT. The entire variable domain, with the rest obtained from reference TRBV7-9 and TRBJ1-1, is as follows: DTGVSQNPRHKITKRGQNVTFRCDPISEHNRLYWYRQTLGQGPEFLTYFQNEAQLEKSRLLSDRFSAERPKGSFSTLEIQRTEQGDSAMYLCASNTGTGDTEAFFGQGTRLTVV.